These 32 T cell receptor beta chains were all obtained from the same sample, sequenced in a study of T cell repertoires in cytomegalovirus infection. Their cognate antigens are unknown. TCRdb re-derived calls from the reads in MiXCR, one entry per CDR3 protein. The sample includes fewer than 70,000 distinct CDR3 sequences, about 26% of them seen just once. The sample in question was CD8+ T cells from cultured PBMCs, obtained from culture after CMV antigen stimulation. Receptors originate from a human donor in good health (CMV status not recorded). Some clones in this sample may be carry-over from other donors' samples.

In its sample, this clonotype was seen a few times. The genes are TRBV4-3 and TRBJ2-2; TRBD1 agrees at 9 bases. CDR1 is LGHNA, CDR2 YSLEER, per germline. Trimming cost V 4 bases and J 6 bases; bases outside gene matches: 6. The CDR3 spans 15 residues. The CDR3 sequence: CASSPSGTGPGELFF. The CDR3 coding sequence is TGCGCCAGCAGCCCCTCCGGGACAGGGCCCGGGGAGCTGTTTTTT.

This clonotype showed up many times. This chain uses TRBV18 with TRBJ2-4, with 7 positions matching TRBD1. Germline CDR1 reads KGHSH; CDR2 reads LQKENI. The CDR3 has 19 amino acids. The junction had 17 bases not matched to a gene; V was cut back by 6 bases and J by 0 bases. The CDR3 spells CASSPLRLGQILAKNIQYF. The CDR3 nucleotides are TGTGCCAGCTCGCCGTTAAGGCTGGGACAGATTTTAGCCAAAAACATTCAGTACTTC. The full variable domain, completed using reference TRBV18 and TRBJ2-4, is NAGVMQNPRHLVRRRGQEARLRCSPMKGHSHVYWYRQLPEEGLKFMVYLQKENIIDESGMPKERFSAEFPKEGPSILRIQQVVRGDSAAYFCASSPLRLGQILAKNIQYFGAGTRLSVL.

In this sample, this clonotype turned up a few times. V and J are TRBV6-2 or TRBV6-3 and TRBJ2-7, with a possible D match to TRBD2 (5 bases). CDR3 length: 15 residues. Germline V lookup: CDR1 MNHEY, CDR2 SVGEGT. Trimming removed 0 bases at V and 4 bases at J, with 13 bases between. As DNA, the CDR3 is TGTGCCAGCAGTTACTCCCGGGGAGCCCTTTACGAGCAGTACTTC. This encodes CASSYSRGALYEQYF.

This clonotype turned up a few times. This chain uses TRBV27 with TRBJ2-7; TRBD1 is a possible D gene (5 bases). Deletions cut 8 bases from V and 3 bases from J, with 14 bases between. Germline lookup yields CDR1 MNHEY and CDR2 SMNVEV (reference sequence). The length of the CDR3 is 13 residues. CDR3 in DNA: TGTGCCAGCGCCCAACAGGATGACTACGAGCAGTACTTC. This gives the protein CASAQQDDYEQYF.

J is TRBJ2-3 and V is TRBV28; the match to TRBD2 covers 10 bases. Germline V gene data show CDR1 as MDHEN and CDR2 as SYDVKM. The CDR3 has 16 amino acids. Trimming removed 10 bases from V and 0 bases from J; junction bases left unmatched: 10. The chain's CDR3 is CANRLERGGSTDTQYF. Here the CDR3 DNA reads TGTGCCAACAGGCTCGAGCGGGGGGGAAGCACAGATACGCAGTATTTT.

The chain uses TRBV30 and TRBJ1-3; D is unresolved. This CDR3 contains 12 residues. CDR1 GTSNPN and CDR2 SVGIG come from the germline V gene (reference sequence). V was cut by 3 bases and J by 3 bases, with 6 bases left in between. CDR3 region: CAWSDIGNTIYF. CDR3 nucleotide sequence: TGTGCCTGGAGCGATATTGGAAACACCATATATTTT.

This clonotype was detected only a few times. This chain connects TRBV28 to TRBJ2-6; 8 nucleotides align to TRBD1. Per germline, CDR1 MDHEN and CDR2 SYDVKM. The CDR3 runs to 19 residues. V lost 4 bases to trimming and J lost 0 bases; unmatched junction nucleotides: 11. As DNA, the CDR3 is TGTGCCAGCAGTTGGCCGACGGGACAGGTCGGCTCTGGGGCCAACGTCCTGACTTTC. Translated: CASSWPTGQVGSGANVLTF.

V gene TRBV6-5 combines with J gene TRBJ2-5; the match to TRBD2 covers 7 bases. Germline CDR1 reads MNHEY; CDR2 reads SVGAGI. The CDR3 spans 14 residues. Trimming removed 7 bases from V and 1 base from J; junction bases left unmatched: 6. Here the CDR3 DNA reads TGTGCCAGCACCGACGGGGGGATCCAAGAGACCCAGTACTTC. Its protein is CASTDGGIQETQYF.

Details on this clonotype: One base away lies a much larger clone, so this may be a sequencing read error. The chain combines TRBV6-5 with TRBJ2-5, with TRBD2 as a possible D gene (6 bases). CDR1 MNHEY and CDR2 SVGAGI come from the germline V gene. The CDR3 sequence is 14 residues long. Deletions cut 10 bases from V and 4 bases from J, with 19 bases between. This CDR3 reads CATSRRVGGETQYF. For the CDR3, the DNA is TGTGCCACCTCCCGGCGGGTGGGGGGAGAGACCCAGTACTTC.

This clonotype was found a few times. The rearrangement uses TRBV11-2 and TRBJ1-5; no definite D call. Germline CDR1 reads SGHAT; CDR2 reads FQNNGV. The CDR3 totals 15 residues. V was shortened by 1 base and J by 0 bases, with 7 bases between the two germline ends. The CDR3 nucleotides read TGTGCCAGCAGCTTAGCGGCCCATAGCAATCAGCCCCAGCATTTT. It specifies CASSLAAHSNQPQHF.

The CDR3 bases are TGTGCCAGTTCAGAACGGGGGGGGAGGGTTTACAATGAGCAGTTCTTC. Translation: CASSERGGRVYNEQFF. The V call is TRBV19, the J call TRBJ2-1, with 8 bases that match TRBD2. The CDR3 runs to 16 residues. V lost 8 bases and J lost 4; bases outside the gene matches: 13. Germline V gives CDR1 LNHDA, CDR2 SQIVND (reference sequence).

The rearrangement uses TRBV25-1 and TRBJ2-3, with TRBD1 matching 7 bases. The V gene's germline CDR1 is MGHDK and CDR2 SYGVNS. The trim removed 3 bases at V and 3 bases at J, leaving 6 bases unmatched. This CDR3 comprises 15 residues. CDR3 sequence (DNA): TGTGCCAGCAGTGACCTTAACAGGGGAACAGATACGCAGTATTTT. Protein: CASSDLNRGTDTQYF. Full variable domain (missing parts from reference TRBV25-1 and TRBJ2-3): EADIYQTPRYLVIGTGKKITLECSQTMGHDKMYWYQQDPGMELHLIHYSYGVNSTEKGDLSSESTVSRIRTEHFPLTLESARPSHTSQYLCASSDLNRGTDTQYFGPGTRLTVL.

The rearrangement joins TRBV4-1 to TRBJ1-2; 9 positions match TRBD1. The V and J ends lost 4 bases and 6 bases, in that order; junction bases with no gene match: 9. CDR1 and CDR2 (germline): MGHRA, YSYEKL. The CDR3 sequence is 15 residues long. CDR3 DNA sequence: TGCGCCAGCAGCCCGGACAGGGGTTTCACTGATGGCTACACCTTC. Translated, it gives CASSPDRGFTDGYTF.

This clonotype was found a few times. V is TRBV11-2 and J is TRBJ2-7; D is possibly TRBD1 (5 bases). The CDR3 runs to 13 residues. The germline V gene encodes CDR1 SGHAT and CDR2 FQNNGV. Between the trimmed V and J ends, which lost 10 bases and 3 bases, there was a span of 16 bases. CDR3 residues: CATLGVEGYEQYF. The CDR3 DNA is TGTGCCACCTTAGGGGTCGAAGGCTACGAGCAGTACTTC.

This clonotype was seen at least ten times. This chain uses TRBV11-3 with TRBJ2-3; unclear D gene. This CDR3 spans 13 amino acids. The V gene's germline CDR1 is SGHNT and CDR2 YENEEA. The V end was cut by 1 base, the J end by 3 bases, with 5 bases between. CDR3: CASSLGLTDTQYF. In DNA form, the CDR3 reads TGTGCCAGCAGCTTAGGGTTGACAGATACGCAGTATTTT.

V gene TRBV9 combines with J gene TRBJ2-2; 13 nucleotides agree with TRBD2. The CDR3 extends over 19 amino acids. Looked up from germline, CDR1 is SGDLS and CDR2 is YYNGEE. The V and J ends lost 4 bases and 0 bases, in that order; junction bases with no gene match: 9. The CDR3 DNA reads as TGTGCCAGCAGCACCCGGGTACTAGCGGGAGGGGCGAACACCGGGGAGCTGTTTTTT. It is translated as CASSTRVLAGGANTGELFF.

At least ten counts were recorded for this clonotype. The chain uses TRBV6-5 and TRBJ2-5; 8 nucleotides line up with TRBD1. Germline V CDR1 and CDR2: MNHEY, SVGAGI. Trimming took 2 bases from V and 5 from J; bases not matched to a gene: 10. This CDR3 comprises 16 residues. CDR3 sequence: CASSYRGQEFTETQYF. CDR3 DNA sequence: TGTGCCAGCAGTTACAGGGGACAGGAGTTTACGGAGACCCAGTACTTC.

The gene calls are TRBV7-6 and TRBJ2-7; 9 bases line up with TRBD1. V lost 5 bases, J lost 6 bases, and 5 bases stayed unmatched. The CDR3 contains 13 residues. Germline values: CDR1 SGHVS, CDR2 FNYEAQ. CDR3 protein: CASSETGGSEQYF. For the CDR3, the DNA is TGTGCCAGCAGCGAAACAGGGGGCAGCGAGCAGTACTTC.

The chain has TRBV19 and TRBJ2-7; D tentatively fits TRBD1 or TRBD2 (6 bases each). The CDR3 is 12 residues long. Between the trimmed V and J ends, which lost 5 bases and 3 bases, there was a span of 8 bases. The germline gives CDR1 LNHDA, CDR2 SQIVND (reference sequence). Written as DNA, the CDR3 is TGTGCCAGTAGTGGAGGGGGCTACGAGCAGTACTTC. Protein product: CASSGGGYEQYF.

The V call is TRBV11-2, the J call TRBJ2-5, with a possible D match to TRBD1 (6 bases). The CDR3 runs 15 residues. The germline V gene has CDR1 SGHAT and CDR2 FQNNGV. Trimming left V 5 bases short and J 1 base short, with 14 bases between. The CDR3 bases are TGTGCCAGCAGCCTGGGGGCGACAGCCCAAGAGACCCAGTACTTC. As protein: CASSLGATAQETQYF.

The CDR3 loop reads CASRGVDSSGELFF. Here the CDR3 DNA reads TGTGCCAGCAGGGGCGTAGACAGCTCCGGGGAGCTGTTTTTT. The chain is built from TRBV6-4 and TRBJ2-2; D is possibly TRBD1 (5 bases). This CDR3 spans 14 amino acids. Germline V gives CDR1 MRHNA, CDR2 SNTAGT. Trimming removed 6 bases from V and 6 bases from J, with 14 bases in between.

The sample holds many counts of this clonotype. The chain has TRBV7-2 and TRBJ1-6; D remains unclear. The CDR3 sequence is 13 residues long. CDR1 and CDR2 (germline): SGHTA, FQGNSA. V lost 6 bases and J lost 7, with 10 bases in between. CDR3 nucleotides: TGTGCCAGCAGTGATGACGGAAATTCACCCCTCCACTTT. Residues: CASSDDGNSPLHF.

This clonotype turned up a few times. The J gene is TRBJ2-3, the V gene TRBV27, with D perhaps assigned TRBD1 or TRBD2 (5 bases each). V dropped 2 bases and J dropped 3 bases, with 9 bases sitting between them. From germline, CDR1 is MNHEY and CDR2 SMNVEV (reference sequence). There are 14 residues in the CDR3. CDR3: CASSLRGVTDTQYF. CDR3 in DNA: TGTGCCAGCAGTTTAAGAGGGGTGACAGATACGCAGTATTTT.

This clonotype was seen a handful of times. The rearrangement links TRBV27 to TRBJ1-5, with D possibly matching TRBD1 (6 bases). V was clipped by 6 bases and J by 5 bases, with 14 bases between them. The CDR3 has 14 amino acids. Germline CDR1 MNHEY, CDR2 SMNVEV (reference sequence). The CDR3 nucleotides read TGTGCCAGCAGCGACACAGGGTACTATCAGCCCCAGCATTTT. Amino acid sequence: CASSDTGYYQPQHF.

This clonotype occurred a few times. The chain carries TRBV27 and TRBJ1-4, with TRBD1 as a possible D gene (5 bases). The CDR3 loop spans 13 amino acids. V lost 4 bases, J lost 8 bases, and 11 bases lay in between. The germline V gene has CDR1 MNHEY and CDR2 SMNVEV (reference sequence). The CDR3 nucleotides read TGTGCCAGCAGTTCCCAGGGTGGCGAAAAACTGTTTTTT. Protein sequence: CASSSQGGEKLFF.

This chain links TRBV24-1 with TRBJ2-7; D is uncertain. Germline V gene data show CDR1 as KGHDR and CDR2 as SFDVKD. The CDR3 extends over 12 amino acids. Between the trimmed V and J ends, which lost 8 bases and 3 bases, there was a span of 10 bases. The DNA of the CDR3 is TGTGCCACCATTTACGGCTACTACGAGCAGTACTTC. Protein product: CATIYGYYEQYF.

This clonotype was counted between two and nine times. V gene TRBV4-1 combines with J gene TRBJ2-3; tentatively, D is TRBD2 (6 bases). With 0 bases removed from V and 2 bases from J, the gap between germline ends came to 21 bases. Per germline, CDR1 MGHRA and CDR2 YSYEKL. The CDR3 runs to 19 residues. As DNA, the CDR3 is TGCGCCAGCAGCCAAGATGGGGGGATCTTACGGGCCTTCACAGATACGCAGTATTTT. As protein: CASSQDGGILRAFTDTQYF.

This chain links TRBV7-9 with TRBJ1-4, with TRBD1 matching over 8 bases. The germline gives CDR1 SEHNR, CDR2 FQNEAQ (reference sequence). This CDR3 contains 14 residues. V dropped 5 bases and J dropped 8; count of bases not matched to a gene: 7. The CDR3, as DNA: TGTGCCAGCAGCCATCCCAACAGGGGGGAAAAACTGTTTTTT. Its translation is CASSHPNRGEKLFF. Using reference TRBV7-9 and TRBJ1-4 for the parts outside the CDR3, the full variable domain is DTGVSQNPRHKITKRGQNVTFRCDPISEHNRLYWYRQTLGQGPEFLTYFQNEAQLEKSRLLSDRFSAERPKGSFSTLEIQRTEQGDSAMYLCASSHPNRGEKLFFGSGTQLSVL.

As to this clonotype: A much larger clonotype is one base distant, so this may be a read error. V gene TRBV12-3 or TRBV12-4 combines with J gene TRBJ1-1; D gene ambiguous. V was trimmed by 10 bases and J by 4 bases, leaving 16 bases between them. The CDR3 runs 13 residues. The CDR3 nucleotides are TGTGCCAACATCACCCAAGGGAGCACTGAAGCTTTCTTT. This gives the protein CANITQGSTEAFF.

This chain joins TRBV4-3 and TRBJ1-5; the D is unclear. Trimming left V 0 bases short and J 4 bases short, with 10 bases between. The CDR3 runs 15 residues. Germline V gene lookup returns CDR1 LGHNA and CDR2 YSLEER. CDR3 region: CASSQDGEANQPQHF. The DNA for the CDR3 is TGCGCCAGCAGCCAAGATGGCGAGGCTAATCAGCCCCAGCATTTT.

This clonotype came up a few times. The J gene is TRBJ2-1, the V gene TRBV11-2; D is possibly TRBD1 (5 bases). The germline CDR1 and CDR2 sequences are SGHAT and FQNNGV. This CDR3 region has 13 residues. V was cut by 2 bases and J by 4 bases, with 6 bases left in between. CDR3 bases: TGTGCCAGCAGCTTACGACAGTACAATGAGCAGTTCTTC. Translated: CASSLRQYNEQFF.

This clonotype turned up a few times. The CDR3 here is CASSFRTGSNYGYTF. The CDR3 DNA is TGTGCCAGCAGTTTCCGGACAGGTTCTAACTATGGCTACACCTTC. This chain uses TRBV27 with TRBJ1-2, with TRBD1 matching 7 bases. J lost 0 bases, V lost 3 bases, and 4 bases had no gene match. CDR3 length equals 15 residues. Looked up from germline, CDR1 is MNHEY and CDR2 is SMNVEV (reference sequence).